The T cell receptor beta chain under discussion was sequenced for a study of shared clonotypes between healthy human individuals (dated by TCRdb to about 2020). About the study as a whole: Two women and a few men aged 18 to 49 years were included in the cohort. For each donor, CD4 naive and CD4 memory were each run on three plates, CD8 naive on two plates, and CD8 memory on one plate. To estimate repertoire size and how much clonotypes are shared between individuals, the study performed deep sequencing of blood TCR repertoires from about five healthy adults. Different laboratories and diverse techniques were used to prepare libraries and sequence TCR repertoires, to increase sequencing depth and limit assay-specific biases. Leukapheresis yielded between about 0.9 and 10 billion PBMCs per donor. Broader findings and caveats from the paper: Sharing across a few donors was observed for around 4.8% of naive CD4, 3.5% of naive CD8, about 2.3% of memory CD4, and over 0.3% of memory CD8 clonotypes. Estimated clonotype richness was generally larger for naive than for memory subsets. Pairwise subsampling indicated that sequencing depth was expected to affect the degree of clonotype sharing among donors. Because the study included only a small number of donors, the genetic and exposure-history diversity represented was limited. Compared with non-shared clonotypes, clonotypes shared by all four sorted-subset donors had higher generation probabilities. Sampling was restricted to blood, and TCR repertoires in tissue are likely to differ from TCR repertoires in blood. Even with the large sequencing depth, rarefaction of the sorted-subset datasets indicated that sequencing was incomplete.

V is clipped by 4 bases and J by 3 bases, and the sequence between their germline boundaries is 12 bases long. Via the germline V gene (reference sequence), CDR1 is SEHNR and CDR2 FQNEAQ. The CDR3 has 14 amino acids, counting the end cysteine and phenylalanine. Only CDR3 DNA remains: 42 bases, in frame from the first base. The donors were healthy, HIV-negative adults with no recently reported acute infections or vaccinations. All donors were Caucasian adults living in Nashville, Tennessee, USA. Magnetic negative selection was used to enrich CD4+ T cells, after which naive cells were positively selected on CD45RA and the negative fraction became the memory subset. Blood was obtained by leukapheresis, after which PBMCs were separated by Ficoll-Histopaque density gradient centrifugation and cryopreserved in liquid nitrogen vapor phase. Purity and quantity of every magnetically sorted T cell population were checked by analytical flow cytometry. From each sorted fraction, genomic DNA was isolated and quantified by UV absorbance on a Nanodrop 2000c.

Worth noting for this clone: The antigen it binds to is not known. Base qualities are not provided; no much larger clone lies one nucleotide away.

TCR CDR3 regions were amplified from genomic DNA by multiplex PCR using the deep immunoSEQ assay. For each cell subset, the extracted genomic DNA was distributed evenly across all wells of several immunoSEQ 96-well plates, and each plate served as one replicate. Each replicate PCR for sorted subsets received 150 to 250 ng genomic DNA, equal to 30,000 or so T cell genomes. Purified libraries were quantified with a Qubit 3.0 fluorometer, sized on a Bioanalyzer 2100, and re-quantified with the KAPA Library Quantification kit. Each immunoSEQ 96-well plate was sequenced on its own single-read 150-cycle Illumina NextSeq 550 flow cell. The published analysis was carried out like this. Because the immunoSEQ output included only junctional sequences and no quality scores, the filtering could not be the same as the filtering used for full-length reads. Sequences were annotated with PyIR, a Python wrapper for IgBLAST v1.9, and V/J genes and CDR3 were assigned using IMGT germline references. Reads were filtered out if the reads had weak V/J assignments (E-value above 1e-6), no CDR3, stop codons, out-of-frame junctions, or ambiguous translated residues. A V3J clonotype was defined by an identical inferred V gene, J gene, and CDR3 amino acid sequence. To compute the percentage overlap between repertoires, the number of shared unique clonotypes was divided by the size of the smaller repertoire. Richness of each repertoire was evaluated using RTK rarefaction, the Chao1 estimator, and Recon v2.1 estimates of unobserved clonotypes. Generation probabilities were computed with OLGA for all TCRbeta clonotypes obtained by the gDNA method from a handful of donors. Held by TCRdb, this immuneACCESS table contains in-frame sequences only and omits some clones. Under half of the omission traces to an unresolved V gene where checked; the cause of the rest is unknown. V and J calls and clone size are those listed in that table; D and trimming were worked out from the DNA. Across this sample there are more than 2 million clones, with roughly 95% seen only once. The biggest ten clones account for less than 0.15% of the sample.

This TCR was recovered from a man aged 18 to 29 in good health. Specimen: naive CD4+ T cells sorted from blood. This sample's cell subset or site label indicates: CD45RA+ positively selected. The receptor chain draws on TRBV7-9 and TRBJ1-2; a weak D assignment points to TRBD1 (5 bases agree). The base sequence is TGTGCCAGCAGCTCCCTGGGGGACTACTATGGCTACACCTTC. Translated, it gives CASSSLGDYYGYTF.